What follows is one T cell receptor (beta chain) and its context. Antigen unknown. Sequencing of TCR beta drew on CD8+ and CD4+ T cells from blood. Both CD4+ and CD8+ T cells were negatively isolated, and TEMRA cells underwent FACS enrichment. The sample comes from a study of CD8 T cells in Susac syndrome. The study, taken as a whole, reports: Acknowledgment was made by the study that its TCR sequencing and HLA analysis involved a relatively small number of individuals.

Random hexamers were used to reverse transcribe 0.5 to 1 ug of RNA. The TCR beta CDR3 was amplified by immunoSEQ multiplex PCR across 54 Vbeta, 13 Jbeta. Via MiXCR, TCRdb re-called the immunoSEQ multiplex PCR reads, giving one row per CDR3 protein. This sample has roughly 150,000 distinct CDR3 sequences; approximately 94% occur once, and the top ten carry roughly 0.19%. V lost 4 bases to trimming and J lost 7 bases; unmatched junction nucleotides: 17. Germline V CDR1 and CDR2: MGHDK, SYGVNS. This CDR3 is 17 amino acids long. This chain connects TRBV25-1 to TRBJ2-5; TRBD1 matches 8 bases. Source material: CD8+ T cells from PBMCs. The origin of this receptor is a human donor with multiple sclerosis. This chain's CDR3 is CASSGLGADRARPTQYF. The CDR3 DNA reads TGTGCCAGCAGTGGGCTCGGGGCGGACAGGGCCCGGCCGACCCAGTACTTC.